This T cell receptor beta chain stems from a study of sequential checkpoint blockade in melanoma. Across the whole study: Patients were randomized 1:1 to nivolumab-then-ipilimumab or ipilimumab-then-nivolumab first-line. Maintenance nivolumab came after either treatment sequence.

By share, this clone counts as medium-sized (0.01 to 0.1%). As for treatment: randomized to nivolumab then ipilimumab (arm A) or the reverse (arm B). From thawed PBMCs, live CD3+CD8+ cells negative for CD19 and CD56 were sorted. CDR3 length: 14 amino acids. The V gene end was trimmed by 5 bases and the J gene end by 4 bases; junction bases not matched to a gene: 6. Germline V gene data show CDR1 as MNHNY and CDR2 as SVGAGI (reference sequence). Data came from immunoSEQ multiplex PCR; TCRdb stores just in-frame clones and leaves some out. This sample carries approximately 3,700 clones, roughly 57% of them seen once, and the ten largest clones take around 20%.

Sample: CD8+ T cells sorted from blood (inferred from file names), taken from a patient given nivolumab and ipilimumab in sequence. The chain has TRBV6-6 and TRBJ2-3; 7 bases are shared with TRBD1. The receptor comes from a human patient with melanoma. Some clones in this sample may be carry-over from other donors' samples. The CDR3 sequence is CASSKQGRSDTQYF. CDR3 DNA sequence: TGTGCCAGCAGTAAACAGGGGCGGTCAGATACGCAGTATTTT.